The 18 T cell receptor beta chains reported below all come from one sample, sequenced in a study of T-cell reconstitution after alpha-beta-depleted transplantation in children. Preparation of the TCRbeta library was carried out with unique molecular identifiers. In TCRdb, the PCR reads were re-called with MiXCR into one record per CDR3 protein. The sample lists about 240,000 distinct CDR3 sequences; approximately 12% were seen once. The source was PBMCs from the stem cell graft donor, collected from the stem cell graft. These receptors came from a human donor who donated a stem cell graft to a child with acute lymphoblastic leukemia.

This clonotype occurred a few times. This chain joins TRBV20-1 and TRBJ2-3, with D perhaps TRBD1 (6 bases). The CDR3 sequence is 16 residues long. V was shortened by 5 bases and J by 0 bases, with 18 bases between the two germline ends. The germline V gene has CDR1 DFQATT and CDR2 SNEGSKA (reference sequence). The CDR3, as DNA: TGCAGTGCTCCCTCCGGGACAACCACTAGCACAGATACGCAGTATTTT. Its protein product is CSAPSGTTTSTDTQYF.

This clonotype has at least ten counts. This chain uses TRBV5-6 with TRBJ1-2; TRBD1 agrees at 10 bases. Germline V CDR1 and CDR2: SGHDT, YYEEEE. The CDR3 loop spans 15 amino acids. V was pared by 4 bases and J by 6 bases, with 9 bases of the junction left unmatched. The DNA of the CDR3 is TGTGCCAGCAGCCGGACCGGGACAGGGGAACATGGCTACACCTTC. It yields the protein CASSRTGTGEHGYTF.

This clonotype was found many times. This chain uses TRBV27 with TRBJ1-1, with 11 bases fitting TRBD1. The CDR3 spans 15 residues. Germline CDR1 reads MNHEY; CDR2 reads SMNVEV (reference sequence). J gave up 7 bases and V 6 bases, and 10 bases lay outside the gene matches. The CDR3, as DNA: TGTGCCAGCAGCCCTATCGGGACAGGGGGACTTGAAGCTTTCTTT. It codes for CASSPIGTGGLEAFF.

Ten or more counts support this clonotype. The J gene is TRBJ2-5, the V gene TRBV12-3 or TRBV12-4; no firm D call. The V end lost 1 base, the J end lost 1 base, and 7 bases lay between the germline ends. The CDR3 is 14 amino acids. The CDR3 sequence: CASSLGQSQETQYF. The CDR3 nucleotides read TGTGCCAGCAGTTTAGGTCAGAGCCAAGAGACCCAGTACTTC.

This clonotype occurred many times. The gene calls are TRBV6-5 and TRBJ2-1; D gene uncertain. Per germline, CDR1 MNHEY and CDR2 SVGAGI. V was trimmed by 5 bases and J by 6 bases, leaving 8 bases between them. This CDR3 spans 12 amino acids. The CDR3 nucleotides read TGTGCCAGCAGTCGCTCCGCCAATGAGCAGTTCTTC. Amino acid sequence: CASSRSANEQFF.

The chain couples TRBV30 to TRBJ2-1; 8 bases map to TRBD1. From germline, CDR1 is GTSNPN and CDR2 SVGIG (reference sequence). This CDR3 is built from 15 residues. The J segment lost 8 bases and the V segment lost 3 bases, leaving 12 bases of the junction unmatched. CDR3 in amino acids: CAWSPTGQGRDEQFF. Here the CDR3 DNA reads TGTGCCTGGAGCCCTACCGGACAGGGAAGGGATGAGCAGTTCTTC.

The chain combines TRBV19 with TRBJ1-5; possible D gene TRBD1, 5 bases. Deletions cut 4 bases from V and 7 bases from J, with 11 bases between. CDR1 is LNHDA and CDR2 is SQIVND in the germline V gene (reference sequence). This CDR3 has 13 residues. CDR3 DNA sequence: TGTGCCAGTAGTAGGGGGACGGGCCAGCCCCAGCATTTT. It encodes CASSRGTGQPQHF.

Worth noting for this clonotype: This may be a read error: a much more frequent sequence differs by one nucleotide. V and J are TRBV4-2 and TRBJ2-1; D not resolved. This CDR3 has 12 residues. The ends were cut back, 4 bases at V and 13 bases at J, with 14 bases in the middle. Germline V lookup: CDR1 LGHNA, CDR2 YNFKEQ. The DNA of the CDR3 is TGTGCCAGCAGCCGTAATTGGGGTGACCAGTTCTTC. Translating gives CASSRNWGDQFF.

This clonotype was detected many times. The chain has TRBV7-9 and TRBJ1-5; D remains unclear. CDR1 SEHNR and CDR2 FQNEAQ come from the germline V gene (reference sequence). The CDR3 has 17 residues. V was trimmed by 1 base and J by 0 bases, leaving 13 bases between them. CDR3 coding DNA: TGTGCCAGCAGCTTAGAGCGGGGTGGGGATAGCAATCAGCCCCAGCATTTT. This encodes CASSLERGGDSNQPQHF. Variable domain in full (rest from reference TRBV7-9 and TRBJ1-5): DTGVSQNPRHKITKRGQNVTFRCDPISEHNRLYWYRQTLGQGPEFLTYFQNEAQLEKSRLLSDRFSAERPKGSFSTLEIQRTEQGDSAMYLCASSLERGGDSNQPQHFGDGTRLSIL.

The J gene is TRBJ2-1, the V gene TRBV19, with a tentative D call TRBD1 (7 bases). The CDR3 totals 14 residues. V was shortened by 3 bases and J by 2 bases, with 8 bases between the two germline ends. Germline CDR1 is LNHDA and CDR2 is SQIVND (reference sequence). The CDR3 DNA is TGTGCCAGTAGTATCAGGGGGGCCTACAATGAGCAGTTCTTC. It codes for CASSIRGAYNEQFF.

This clonotype occurred many times. CDR3: CASSSGQGRNEQFF. The CDR3 DNA reads TGCGCCAGCAGCTCTGGACAGGGACGCAATGAGCAGTTCTTC. This chain links TRBV5-1 with TRBJ2-1; 8 bases line up with TRBD1. Germline V CDR1 and CDR2: SGHRS, YFSETQ. CDR3 size: 14 residues. The junction had 5 bases not matched to a gene; V was cut back by 3 bases and J by 6 bases.

The chain carries TRBV4-3 and TRBJ2-2; the match to TRBD2 covers 7 bases. From germline, CDR1 is LGHNA and CDR2 YSLEER. The V gene end was trimmed by 0 bases and the J gene end by 1 base; junction bases not matched to a gene: 8. This CDR3 region has 18 residues. The CDR3 here is CASSQEMWLAENTGELFF. Here the CDR3 DNA reads TGCGCCAGCAGCCAAGAGATGTGGCTAGCGGAGAACACCGGGGAGCTGTTTTTT.

This clonotype showed up many times. The chain links TRBV27 to TRBJ2-2; D remains ambiguous. Germline-derived CDR1 and CDR2 are MNHEY and SMNVEV (reference sequence). Trimming took off 2 bases at V and 4 bases at J, with 8 bases between the two ends. This CDR3 region has 14 residues. CDR3 protein: CASSLDGTTGELFF. The CDR3 DNA reads as TGTGCCAGCAGTTTAGACGGAACCACCGGGGAGCTGTTTTTT.

This clonotype was detected ten times or more. The rearrangement joins TRBV20-1 to TRBJ2-5; 11 bases match TRBD2. Germline CDR1 reads DFQATT; CDR2 reads SNEGSKA (reference sequence). V was pared by 6 bases and J by 9 bases, with 15 bases of the junction left unmatched. This CDR3 spans 15 amino acids. The CDR3: CSAPGTSGSNRAQYF. In DNA, the CDR3 is TGCAGTGCGCCCGGGACTAGCGGTTCTAACAGGGCCCAGTACTTC.

The rearrangement joins TRBV5-4 to TRBJ2-3; D unclear. V lost 4 bases and J lost 2, with 8 bases in between. Germline CDR1 is SGHNT and CDR2 is YYREEE (reference sequence). The CDR3 runs to 13 residues. The CDR3 reads CASSPSATDTQYF. In DNA form, the CDR3 reads TGTGCCAGCAGCCCTTCTGCCACAGATACGCAGTATTTT.

The chain links TRBV3-1 to TRBJ2-1, with TRBD1 identical over 7 bases. The J segment lost 0 bases and the V segment lost 0 bases, leaving 2 bases of the junction unmatched. The germline gives CDR1 LGHDT, CDR2 YNNKEL (reference sequence). CDR3 length: 16 residues. Here the CDR3 DNA reads TGTGCCAGCAGCCAAGAGGGACAGTACTCCTACAATGAGCAGTTCTTC. Translation gives CASSQEGQYSYNEQFF.

Many counts were recorded for this clonotype. The chain carries TRBV7-6 and TRBJ2-2; TRBD1 agrees at 9 bases. With 6 bases clipped from V and 8 bases from J, the junction kept 7 bases outside the gene matches. Germline CDR1 reads SGHVS; CDR2 reads FNYEAQ. The CDR3 length is 14 residues. CDR3 DNA: TGTGCCAGCAGTCGGGACAGGGCGCTTGGGGAGCTGTTTTTT. Translating gives CASSRDRALGELFF.

This clonotype was observed many times. The V and J genes are TRBV24-1 and TRBJ2-1; no definite D call. The CDR3 is 16 amino acids. Germline CDR1 KGHDR, CDR2 SFDVKD. Trimming left V 0 bases short and J 7 bases short, with 15 bases between. CDR3 in DNA: TGTGCCACCAGTGATTTGCATGGACGGCGTTTGAATGAGCAGTTCTTC. Translated, it gives CATSDLHGRRLNEQFF.